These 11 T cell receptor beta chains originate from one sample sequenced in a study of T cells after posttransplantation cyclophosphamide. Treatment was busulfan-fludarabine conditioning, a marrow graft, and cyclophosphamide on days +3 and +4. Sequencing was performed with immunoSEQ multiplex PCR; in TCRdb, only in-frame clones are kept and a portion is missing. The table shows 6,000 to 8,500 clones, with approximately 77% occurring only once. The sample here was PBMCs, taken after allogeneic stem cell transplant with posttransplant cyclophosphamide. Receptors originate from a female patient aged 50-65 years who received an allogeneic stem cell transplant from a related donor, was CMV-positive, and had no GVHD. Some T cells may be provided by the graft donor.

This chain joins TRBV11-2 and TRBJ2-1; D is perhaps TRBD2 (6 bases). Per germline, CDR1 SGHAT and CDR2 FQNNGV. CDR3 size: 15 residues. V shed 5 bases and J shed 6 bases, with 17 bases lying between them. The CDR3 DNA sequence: TGTGCCAGCAGCGATGGGACTGACCGAGGCAATGAGCAGTTCTTC. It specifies CASSDGTDRGNEQFF.

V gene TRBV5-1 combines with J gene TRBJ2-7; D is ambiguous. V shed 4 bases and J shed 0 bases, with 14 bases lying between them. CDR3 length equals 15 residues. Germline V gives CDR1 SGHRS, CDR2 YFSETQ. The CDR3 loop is CASSHSTVNSYEQYF. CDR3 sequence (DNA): TGCGCCAGCAGCCACTCCACGGTAAACTCCTACGAGCAGTACTTC. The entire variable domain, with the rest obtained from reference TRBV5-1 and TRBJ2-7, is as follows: KAGVTQTPRYLIKTRGQQVTLSCSPISGHRSVSWYQQTPGQGLQFLFEYFSETQRNKGNFPGRFSGRQFSNSRSEMNVSTLELGDSALYLCASSHSTVNSYEQYFGPGTRLTVT.

The CDR3 is CASSPLAGGRGEQFF. CDR3 nucleotides: TGTGCCAGCAGCCCCCTAGCGGGAGGGAGGGGTGAGCAGTTCTTC. The rearrangement links TRBV6-5 to TRBJ2-1; 12 nucleotides match TRBD2. Germline V gene sequence: CDR1 MNHEY, CDR2 SVGAGI. This CDR3 is built from 15 residues. Trimming at V came to 6 bases and at J to 9 bases, leaving 9 bases not matched to a gene.

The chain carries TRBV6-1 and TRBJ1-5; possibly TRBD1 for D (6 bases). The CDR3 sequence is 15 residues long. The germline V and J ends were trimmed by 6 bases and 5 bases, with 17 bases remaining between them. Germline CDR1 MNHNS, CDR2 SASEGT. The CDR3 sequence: CASSEWGRIDQPQHF. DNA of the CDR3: TGTGCCAGCAGCGAGTGGGGGCGAATTGATCAGCCCCAGCATTTT.

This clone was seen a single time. The CDR3 region is CASSRGGNTEAFF. In DNA, the CDR3 is TGTGCCAGCTCAAGGGGGGGGAACACTGAAGCTTTCTTT. The chain links TRBV6-1 to TRBJ1-1, with a weak D call TRBD1 (6 bases). This CDR3 has 13 amino acids. The V end lost 8 bases, the J end lost 1 base, and 11 bases lay between the germline ends. CDR1 MNHNS and CDR2 SASEGT come from the germline V gene.

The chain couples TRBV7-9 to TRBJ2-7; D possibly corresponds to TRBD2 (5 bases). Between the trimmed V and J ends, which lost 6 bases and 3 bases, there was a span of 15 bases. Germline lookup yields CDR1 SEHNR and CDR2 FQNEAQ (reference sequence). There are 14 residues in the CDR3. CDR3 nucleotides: TGTGCCAGCAGTTCGGGGTCCCTGGGCTACGAGCAGTACTTC. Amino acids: CASSSGSLGYEQYF. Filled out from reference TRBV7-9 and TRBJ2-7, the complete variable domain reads DTGVSQNPRHKITKRGQNVTFRCDPISEHNRLYWYRQTLGQGPEFLTYFQNEAQLEKSRLLSDRFSAERPKGSFSTLEIQRTEQGDSAMYLCASSSGSLGYEQYFGPGTRLTVT.

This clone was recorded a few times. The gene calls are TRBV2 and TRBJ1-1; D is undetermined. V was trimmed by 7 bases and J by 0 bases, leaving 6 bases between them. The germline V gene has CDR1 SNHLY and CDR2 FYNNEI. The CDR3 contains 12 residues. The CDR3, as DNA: TGTGCCAGCAACGAGGTGAACACTGAAGCTTTCTTT. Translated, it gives CASNEVNTEAFF.

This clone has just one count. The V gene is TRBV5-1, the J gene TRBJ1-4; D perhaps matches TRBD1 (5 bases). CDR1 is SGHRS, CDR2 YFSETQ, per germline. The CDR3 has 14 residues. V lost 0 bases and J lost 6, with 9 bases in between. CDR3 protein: CASSLGGFDEKLFF. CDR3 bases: TGCGCCAGCAGCTTGGGGGGCTTTGATGAAAAACTGTTTTTT.

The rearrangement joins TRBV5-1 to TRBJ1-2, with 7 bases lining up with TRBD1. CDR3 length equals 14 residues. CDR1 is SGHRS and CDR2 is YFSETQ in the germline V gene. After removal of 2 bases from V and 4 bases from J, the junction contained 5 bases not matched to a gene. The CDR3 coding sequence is TGCGCCAGCAGCTTTGAGGGGGCCAGCTATGGCTACACCTTC. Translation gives CASSFEGASYGYTF.

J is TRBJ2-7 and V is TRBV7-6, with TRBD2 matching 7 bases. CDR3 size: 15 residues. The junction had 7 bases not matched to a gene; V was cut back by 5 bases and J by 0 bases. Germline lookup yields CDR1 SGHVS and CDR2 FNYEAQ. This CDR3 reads CASSRLAESSYEQYF. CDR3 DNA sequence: TGTGCCAGCAGCCGGCTAGCGGAAAGCTCCTACGAGCAGTACTTC.

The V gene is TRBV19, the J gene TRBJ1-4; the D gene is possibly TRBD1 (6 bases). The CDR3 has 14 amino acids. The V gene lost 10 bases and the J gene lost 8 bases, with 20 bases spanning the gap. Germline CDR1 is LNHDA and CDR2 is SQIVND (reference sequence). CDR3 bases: TGTGCCACAACCCAAGGCCTAGGGACAGAAAAACTGTTTTTT. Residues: CATTQGLGTEKLFF. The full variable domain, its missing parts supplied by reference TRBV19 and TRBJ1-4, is DGGITQSPKYLFRKEGQNVTLSCEQNLNHDAMYWYRQDPGQGLRLIYYSQIVNDFQKGDIAEGYSVSREKKESFPLTVTSAQKNPTAFYLCATTQGLGTEKLFFGSGTQLSVL.